A selection of T cell receptor beta chains follows, all from one sample in a study of early T cells in non-severe SARS-CoV-2 infection. A single record per CDR3 protein comes from TCRdb applying MiXCR to the 5' RACE reads. The sample has approximately 110,000 distinct CDR3 sequences; more than 13% are singletons. The source material was whole blood. These receptors were collected from an adult who was a healthcare worker with PCR-confirmed SARS-CoV-2 infection or an uninfected control (not recorded which). Both conserved end residues are part of each CDR3. D genes are given only for firm matches. Clone size is stated in some rows and not others, as once, few, many or a class when expanded.

j_call: TRBJ1-1
v_call: TRBV5-1
d_call: .
clone_size: .
cdr3_aa: CASSLGPTGVTEAFF
cdr3_nt: TGCGCCAGCAGCTTGGGCCCCACGGGGGTCACTGAAGCTTTCTTT

j_call: TRBJ2-7
v_call: TRBV7-2
d_call: .
clone_size: few
cdr3_aa: CASSFIQGTYEQYF
cdr3_nt: TGTGCCAGCAGCTTCATACAGGGGACTTACGAGCAGTACTTC

j_call: TRBJ1-5
v_call: TRBV10-3
d_call: .
clone_size: few
cdr3_aa: CAISESGGNQPQHF
cdr3_nt: TGTGCCATCAGTGAGTCCGGCGGCAATCAGCCCCAGCATTTT

j_call: TRBJ1-2
v_call: TRBV6-6
d_call: .
clone_size: many
cdr3_aa: CASSTTRGDGYTF
cdr3_nt: TGTGCCAGCTCCACCACCCGGGGCGATGGCTACACCTTC

j_call: TRBJ2-7
v_call: TRBV6-2/TRBV6-3
d_call: TRBD2
clone_size: .
cdr3_aa: CASSYSFRGLDYEQYF
cdr3_nt: TGTGCCAGCAGTTACTCGTTTCGTGGACTAGACTACGAGCAGTACTTC

j_call: TRBJ2-1
v_call: TRBV20-1
d_call: .
clone_size: few
cdr3_aa: CSANGPVGRNEQFF
cdr3_nt: TGCAGTGCTAATGGACCCGTGGGGAGAAATGAGCAGTTCTTC

j_call: TRBJ1-1
v_call: TRBV6-2/TRBV6-3
d_call: TRBD1
clone_size: .
cdr3_aa: CASRERMTGLEAFF
cdr3_nt: TGTGCCAGCAGGGAACGGATGACAGGGCTTGAAGCTTTCTTT

j_call: TRBJ2-1
v_call: TRBV29-1
d_call: TRBD1
clone_size: once
cdr3_aa: CSVVPGGYNEQFF
cdr3_nt: TGCAGCGTAGTCCCAGGGGGCTACAATGAGCAGTTCTTC

j_call: TRBJ1-2
v_call: TRBV29-1
d_call: .
clone_size: .
cdr3_aa: CSVESGVYGYTF
cdr3_nt: TGCAGCGTTGAATCGGGAGTCTATGGCTACACCTTC

j_call: TRBJ1-4
v_call: TRBV25-1
d_call: .
clone_size: .
cdr3_aa: CASRETVLGTNEKLFF
cdr3_nt: TGTGCCAGCAGAGAGACAGTGCTCGGCACTAATGAAAAACTGTTTTTT

j_call: TRBJ1-4
v_call: TRBV20-1
d_call: TRBD1
clone_size: .
cdr3_aa: CSARRGQGEGKLFF
cdr3_nt: TGCAGTGCTAGGCGGGGGCAGGGGGAGGGAAAACTGTTTTTT

j_call: TRBJ1-1
v_call: TRBV18
d_call: .
clone_size: .
cdr3_aa: CASSPLPTGHMNTEAFF
cdr3_nt: TGTGCCAGCTCACCACTTCCAACAGGACACATGAACACTGAAGCTTTCTTT

j_call: TRBJ2-7
v_call: TRBV5-4
d_call: .
clone_size: .
cdr3_aa: CASSPSDRSTYEQYF
cdr3_nt: TGTGCCAGCAGCCCCTCCGACCGCTCAACCTACGAGCAGTACTTC

j_call: TRBJ2-3
v_call: TRBV20-1
d_call: .
clone_size: .
cdr3_aa: CSARDGKGSAQYF
cdr3_nt: TGCAGTGCTAGAGATGGAAAGGGCTCGGCGCAGTATTTT

j_call: TRBJ2-1
v_call: TRBV19
d_call: .
clone_size: many
cdr3_aa: CASSIRGNRAEYEQFF
cdr3_nt: TGTGCCAGTAGTATAAGGGGGAACAGGGCCGAGTATGAGCAGTTCTTC

j_call: TRBJ2-5
v_call: TRBV18
d_call: .
clone_size: .
cdr3_aa: CASSPYRGVRIQETQYF
cdr3_nt: TGTGCCAGCTCACCTTACCGTGGGGTTCGGATCCAAGAGACCCAGTACTTC

j_call: TRBJ2-5
v_call: TRBV7-5
d_call: .
clone_size: .
cdr3_aa: CISVSEAYRGAGGETQYF
cdr3_nt: .

j_call: TRBJ2-1
v_call: TRBV5-6
d_call: .
clone_size: .
cdr3_aa: CASSWGGGSSYNEQFF
cdr3_nt: TGTGCCAGCAGCTGGGGGGGCGGGAGCTCCTACAATGAGCAGTTCTTC

j_call: TRBJ2-1
v_call: TRBV12-3/TRBV12-4
d_call: TRBD2
clone_size: .
cdr3_aa: CASIRSGGNEQFF
cdr3_nt: TGTGCCAGCATCCGCAGCGGGGGGAATGAGCAGTTCTTC

j_call: TRBJ1-1
v_call: TRBV6-6
d_call: .
clone_size: .
cdr3_aa: CASINPLGGTEAFF
cdr3_nt: TGTGCCAGCATCAACCCCCTTGGGGGCACTGAAGCTTTCTTT

j_call: TRBJ2-7
v_call: TRBV6-6
d_call: TRBD2
clone_size: .
cdr3_aa: CASRSLAGGREQYF
cdr3_nt: TGTGCCAGCAGATCTCTAGCGGGGGGACGGGAGCAGTACTTC

j_call: TRBJ2-2
v_call: TRBV10-3
d_call: .
clone_size: .
cdr3_aa: CAINPGHSTGELFF
cdr3_nt: TGTGCCATCAACCCGGGACATAGCACCGGGGAGCTGTTTTTT

j_call: TRBJ1-1
v_call: TRBV5-1
d_call: .
clone_size: few
cdr3_aa: CASSLAGRSEAFF
cdr3_nt: TGCGCCAGCAGCTTGGCCGGCAGATCAGAAGCTTTCTTT

j_call: TRBJ2-7
v_call: TRBV30
d_call: .
clone_size: few
cdr3_aa: CAWKTLTYEQYF
cdr3_nt: TGTGCCTGGAAGACCTTAACTTACGAGCAGTACTTC

j_call: TRBJ2-5
v_call: TRBV29-1
d_call: .
clone_size: few
cdr3_aa: CSVESTGAKTQYF
cdr3_nt: TGCAGCGTTGAGTCGACGGGGGCAAAGACCCAGTACTTC

j_call: TRBJ1-2
v_call: TRBV2
d_call: .
clone_size: .
cdr3_aa: CASSEGRLNGYTF
cdr3_nt: TGTGCCAGCAGTGAAGGCAGGCTCAATGGCTACACCTTC

j_call: TRBJ2-3
v_call: TRBV7-6
d_call: .
clone_size: few
cdr3_aa: CASSPGEPSTDTQYF
cdr3_nt: TGTGCCAGCAGCCCCGGTGAGCCCTCCACAGATACGCAGTATTTT

j_call: TRBJ2-7
v_call: TRBV12-3/TRBV12-4
d_call: .
clone_size: few
cdr3_aa: CASSFSLLFYEQYF
cdr3_nt: TGTGCCAGCAGTTTCAGTCTTCTCTTCTACGAGCAGTACTTC